This TCR beta chain stems from a study of post-analysis software for immune sequencing data. Looking at the study overall: Several disease courses (relapsing-remitting, secondary progressive and progressive-relapsing) of multiple sclerosis were included.

The TCR beta cDNA libraries contained unique molecular identifiers. Each CDR3 protein gets one entry after TCRdb re-called the PCR reads with MiXCR. The sample records hundreds of thousands of distinct CDR3 sequences, roughly 27% being singletons. This CDR3 spans 15 amino acids. Trimming removed 1 base from V and 6 bases from J; junction bases left unmatched: 5. Germline assignment: CDR1 ENHRY and CDR2 SYGVKD. Study observations and caveats: Controls had lower frequencies than patients of a handful of TRBV segments, which included TRBV5-6, TRBV5-1 and TRBV20-1. Significantly lower normalized Chao1 diversity was found in patients with multiple sclerosis relative to controls.

The table lists this clonotype with a few counts. Its antigen is undetermined. This clonotype originated in a girl aged 10 to 17 with multiple sclerosis. Sequencing was done on a sample of blood. The chain recombines TRBV10-3 with TRBJ2-1, with 8 bases aligning to TRBD2. The CDR3 DNA is TGTGCCATCAGTGAGTTCGGGACTAGTGGCAATGAGCAGTTCTTC. Its protein product is CAISEFGTSGNEQFF.